The 21 T cell receptor beta chains reported below all come from one sample, sequenced in a study of blood T cell repertoires in COVID-19. The method was immunoSEQ multiplex PCR; TCRdb's version includes in-frame clones alone and lacks a portion of them. The table includes fewer than 25,000 clones, roughly 88% detected once. The specimen sequenced was peripheral blood. Source of these receptors: a woman older than 75 with active or convalescent COVID-19.

The V call is TRBV5-8, the J call TRBJ1-1, with a possible D match to TRBD1 (6 bases). Germline assignment: CDR1 SGHTS and CDR2 YDEGEE. The CDR3 sequence is 14 residues long. The ends were cut back, 0 bases at V and 5 bases at J, with 11 bases in the middle. The CDR3 DNA is TGTGCCAGCAGCTTGGTGGCAGGGGCGACTGAAGCTTTCTTT. This gives the protein CASSLVAGATEAFF. Together with reference TRBV5-8 and TRBJ1-1, the CDR3 gives the full variable domain: EAGVTQSPTHLIKTRGQQATLRCSPISGHTSVYWYQQALGLGLQFLLWYDEGEERNRGNFPPRFSGRQFPNYSSELNVNALELEDSALYLCASSLVAGATEAFFGQGTRLTVV.

The chain carries TRBV5-1 and TRBJ2-1, with D possibly TRBD1 on 6 matching bases. The CDR3 length is 15 residues. Germline values: CDR1 SGHRS, CDR2 YFSETQ. The V gene lost 4 bases and the J gene lost 0 bases, with 11 bases spanning the gap. CDR3 region: CASSAAGDSYNEQFF. The CDR3 coding sequence is TGCGCCAGCAGCGCCGCAGGGGACTCCTACAATGAGCAGTTCTTC.

The chain links TRBV19 to TRBJ1-1; maybe TRBD1 (5 bases). This CDR3 comprises 13 residues. Germline CDR1 and CDR2: LNHDA and SQIVND (reference sequence). The V gene lost 8 bases and the J gene lost 4 bases, with 14 bases spanning the gap. For the CDR3, the DNA is TGTGCCAGTTCTGGCAGGGAAGTCACTGAAGCTTTCTTT. Amino acids: CASSGREVTEAFF.

The rearrangement uses TRBV6-1 and TRBJ2-3; 7 bases map to TRBD2. With 2 bases clipped from V and 4 bases from J, the junction kept 9 bases outside the gene matches. Germline lookup yields CDR1 MNHNS and CDR2 SASEGT. This CDR3 region has 16 residues. CDR3 DNA sequence: TGTGCCAGCAGTGAAAAAGCGGGGTGGTCGGCAGATACGCAGTATTTT. Translation: CASSEKAGWSADTQYF.

CDR3 DNA: TGCGCCAGCCAGACTAGCGGAACAGATACGCAGTATTTT. As protein: CASQTSGTDTQYF. V gene TRBV5-1 combines with J gene TRBJ2-3; 9 bases are a match to TRBD2. The CDR3 is 13 amino acids. With V trimmed by 7 bases and J by 3 bases, 3 bases remained unmatched. CDR1 and CDR2 (germline): SGHRS, YFSETQ.

CDR3 in DNA: TGTGCCAGCTCACGAGATGGGACAGATTGGAACCCCACCTACGAGCAGTACTTC. Encoded protein: CASSRDGTDWNPTYEQYF. V usage is TRBV18 and J usage is TRBJ2-7; 7 bases match TRBD1. Germline V lookup: CDR1 KGHSH, CDR2 LQKENI. V dropped 4 bases and J dropped 2; count of bases not matched to a gene: 17. This CDR3 is built from 18 residues.

The chain recombines TRBV11-2 with TRBJ2-2; 14 positions agree with TRBD2. V lost 4 bases to trimming and J lost 4 bases; unmatched junction nucleotides: 8. The CDR3 runs 18 residues. Germline-derived CDR1 and CDR2 are SGHAT and FQNNGV. In nucleotides, the CDR3 is TGTGCCAGCAGCTCAAGAGGGACTAGCGGGGGACCCACCGGGGAGCTGTTTTTT. Its protein product is CASSSRGTSGGPTGELFF.

This sequence joins TRBV7-9 and TRBJ2-3; no clear D. There are 14 residues in the CDR3. The ends were cut back, 1 base at V and 1 base at J, with 6 bases in the middle. Germline V gene lookup returns CDR1 SEHNR and CDR2 FQNEAQ (reference sequence). The CDR3 loop reads CASSLGQRTDTQYF. The DNA of the CDR3 is TGTGCCAGCAGCTTAGGGCAACGCACAGATACGCAGTATTTT.

CDR3 loop: CASRGQPNTEAFF. The CDR3 coding sequence is TGTGCCAGCAGAGGACAGCCGAACACTGAAGCTTTCTTT. The chain uses TRBV5-5 and TRBJ1-1, with D perhaps TRBD1 (6 bases). Trimming left V 5 bases short and J 1 base short, with 9 bases between. From germline, CDR1 is SGHKS and CDR2 YYEKEE (reference sequence). The CDR3 is made up of 13 amino acids.

This clone occurred a few times. The chain is built from TRBV28 and TRBJ1-4; D not certain. V lost 3 bases, J lost 15 bases, and 20 bases lay in between. From germline, CDR1 is MDHEN and CDR2 SYDVKM. The CDR3 loop spans 14 amino acids. Here the CDR3 DNA reads TGTGCCAGCAGTTTCCGGGGATTAAGTCTAGCGGTGTTTTTT. This encodes CASSFRGLSLAVFF.

This clone was seen a few times. The CDR3: CASSPRAIGTGTIGELFF. The CDR3 DNA follows: TGCGCCAGCAGCCCGCGGGCGATAGGGACAGGGACTATCGGGGAGCTGTTTTTT. J is TRBJ2-2 and V is TRBV5-1; TRBD1 aligns across 9 bases. Germline-derived CDR1 and CDR2 are SGHRS and YFSETQ. This CDR3 comprises 18 residues. Trimming removed 4 bases from V and 7 bases from J; junction bases left unmatched: 17.

J is TRBJ1-1 and V is TRBV3-1 (or the pseudogene TRBV3-2); D remains ambiguous. The CDR3 has 15 residues. Germline lookup yields CDR1 LGHDT and CDR2 YNNKEL (reference sequence). Trimming cost V 3 bases and J 1 base, with 12 bases left between them. As DNA, the CDR3 is TGTGCCAGCAGCCATTCAGGTTCTGAGAACACTGAAGCTTTCTTT. It is translated as CASSHSGSENTEAFF.

V gene TRBV27 combines with J gene TRBJ1-1; no clear D. Trimming took 3 bases from V and 2 from J, leaving 13 bases between them. In germline, CDR1 is MNHEY, CDR2 SMNVEV (reference sequence). This CDR3 is 15 amino acids long. This CDR3 is CASSLFAGPNTEAFF. The CDR3 nucleotides are TGTGCCAGCAGTTTGTTTGCGGGCCCTAACACTGAAGCTTTCTTT.

This clone was seen more than once but under ten times. V usage is TRBV10-1 and J usage is TRBJ2-7, with D uncertain. V gave up 4 bases and J gave up 5 bases, with 12 bases separating them. Germline V gene sequence: CDR1 WNHNN, CDR2 SYGVQD (reference sequence). The CDR3 consists of 13 residues. This CDR3 reads CASSGHQTDEQYF. CDR3 bases: TGCGCCAGCAGTGGACATCAAACTGACGAGCAGTACTTC.

This chain links TRBV9 with TRBJ2-7; a weak D match, TRBD1 (5 bases). V lost 6 bases and J lost 3, with 19 bases in between. In germline, CDR1 is SGDLS, CDR2 YYNGEE. The CDR3 totals 15 residues. The CDR3 DNA follows: TGTGCCAGCATGCATCGCTTAGGGCAGGGCTACGAGCAGTACTTC. It is translated as CASMHRLGQGYEQYF.

The chain has TRBV12-3 or TRBV12-4 and TRBJ1-2; D is undetermined. The CDR3 covers 12 residues. V lost 4 bases and J lost 8, with 11 bases in between. The CDR3 loop is CASSSGGVGYTF. The CDR3 region has the DNA TGTGCCAGCAGTTCTGGCGGGGTCGGCTACACCTTC.

The genes are TRBV5-6 and TRBJ2-1; 10 nucleotides agree with TRBD2. With V trimmed by 0 bases and J by 9 bases, 9 bases remained unmatched. The CDR3 extends over 16 amino acids. CDR1 is SGHDT and CDR2 is YYEEEE in the germline V gene. CDR3 nucleotide sequence: TGTGCCAGCAGCTTGGCGGCTAGCGGGAGAATTGGTGAGCAGTTCTTC. Protein sequence: CASSLAASGRIGEQFF.

This clone has only one observation. The V and J genes are TRBV3-1 (or the pseudogene TRBV3-2) and TRBJ2-4; TRBD1 matches 7 bases. The germline gives CDR1 LGHDT, CDR2 YNNKEL (reference sequence). J gave up 1 base and V 7 bases, and 4 bases lay outside the gene matches. The CDR3 contains 14 residues. The CDR3 loop reads CASTQGEAKNIQYF. The CDR3 DNA is TGTGCCAGCACGCAGGGGGAGGCCAAAAACATTCAGTACTTC.

The chain combines TRBV19 with TRBJ1-2; possible D gene TRBD1, 5 bases. The V gene's germline CDR1 is LNHDA and CDR2 SQIVND (reference sequence). This CDR3 is built from 13 residues. Between the trimmed V and J ends, which lost 3 bases and 8 bases, there was a span of 13 bases. CDR3 bases: TGTGCCAGTAGTATCCGGGGGGGAGGCGGCTACACCTTC. Amino acid sequence: CASSIRGGGGYTF.

This clone was detected only once. The chain uses TRBV4-1 and TRBJ2-5; 8 bases line up with TRBD1. Trimming at V came to 3 bases and at J to 4 bases, leaving 10 bases not matched to a gene. Germline V gene data show CDR1 as MGHRA and CDR2 as YSYEKL. The length of the CDR3 is 16 residues. Here the CDR3 DNA reads TGCGCCAGCAGCCAGTTAGACAGGGGAGGTGGAGAGACCCAGTACTTC. It yields the protein CASSQLDRGGGETQYF.

CDR3 sequence: CASSLKSGRYGYTF. In DNA, the CDR3 is TGTGCCAGCAGCTTAAAATCAGGGCGCTATGGCTACACCTTC. V gene TRBV7-9 combines with J gene TRBJ1-2; maybe TRBD1 (5 bases). V shed 2 bases and J shed 4 bases, with 11 bases lying between them. CDR1 and CDR2 from the germline V gene are SEHNR and FQNEAQ (reference sequence). The CDR3 extends over 14 amino acids.